This T cell receptor beta chain emerged from a study of T cell changes during pregnancy in multiple sclerosis. Sequencing used immunoSEQ multiplex PCR; TCRdb keeps in-frame clones, though not all of them. In the table there are 10,000 to 13,000 clones, about 89% of which are singletons. The V end lost 5 bases, the J end lost 7 bases, and 9 bases lay between the germline ends. This CDR3 is 12 amino acids long. The germline CDR1 and CDR2 sequences are LNHDA and SQIVND (reference sequence). The sample consisted of CD8+ T cells from peripheral blood mononuclear cells, taken in the first trimester of pregnancy. The receptor comes from a female donor in good health, enrolled as a control in a pregnancy study. The V call is TRBV19, the J call TRBJ2-1; TRBD1 might be the D (5 bases). CDR3 residues: CASSSKGNEQFF. The CDR3 DNA sequence: TGTGCCAGTAGTTCCAAGGGGAATGAGCAGTTCTTC.